This is a list of T cell receptor beta chains from one sample in a study of control samples from healthy donors and cancer patients. Libraries were prepared by immunoSEQ multiplex PCR; TCRdb keeps only in-frame clonotypes and omits some of them. The sample records around 130,000 clones, 80% to 90% being singletons. The sequenced sample consisted of blood. These receptors were obtained from a man aged 25-40 years in good health. Both conserved end residues are trimmed from each CDR3. The D gene is left open where the match is weak.

j_gene	v_gene	d_gene	CDR3aa
TRBJ2-5	TRBV18	.	ASSPGRRQETQY
TRBJ1-4	TRBV12-3/TRBV12-4	.	ASSLDRHEKLF
TRBJ2-7	TRBV7-6	.	ASSPAPASRGSEQY
TRBJ1-4	TRBV10-1	.	ASRQGQCEKLF
TRBJ1-5	TRBV25-1	.	ASSGYNQPQH
TRBJ2-7	TRBV10-1	TRBD1	ASSDGQGYEQY
TRBJ2-5	TRBV6-2/TRBV6-3	.	ASSYTRRETQY
TRBJ2-2	TRBV18	.	ASSPPLSGELF
TRBJ2-1	TRBV7-7	.	ASSLIGGSYNEQF
TRBJ1-6	TRBV13	TRBD1	ASSLGQGATQPDNSPLH
TRBJ1-5	TRBV9	.	ASSPGTVDQPQH
TRBJ1-2	TRBV9	TRBD1	ASSGGGQGGGYT
TRBJ1-5	TRBV27	TRBD1	ASSLSPGGGDQPQH
TRBJ2-2	TRBV24-1	.	ATTPGQNTGELF
TRBJ1-2	TRBV7-6	.	ASSLEAPRPDGANYGYT
TRBJ1-4	TRBV21-1	.	ASSKVSKRQLNEKLF
TRBJ1-1	TRBV11-3	TRBD1	ASSLRWTGGPRESNTEAF
TRBJ1-4	TRBV7-6	.	ASSLASSLGNEKLF
TRBJ2-7	TRBV29-1	TRBD2	SARLAGTYEQY
TRBJ1-2	TRBV24-1	.	ATSGEGSGYT
TRBJ2-5	TRBV6-6	TRBD1	ASRGQGETQY
TRBJ1-5	TRBV5-6	.	ASSLGQYNQPQH
TRBJ1-6	TRBV30	.	AWSPRGQGAIRNSPLH
TRBJ1-2	TRBV5-8	.	ASSLEGLRRGYT
TRBJ1-1	TRBV5-1	.	ASSLGGPTEAF
TRBJ2-5	TRBV7-2	.	ASSLARIQETQY